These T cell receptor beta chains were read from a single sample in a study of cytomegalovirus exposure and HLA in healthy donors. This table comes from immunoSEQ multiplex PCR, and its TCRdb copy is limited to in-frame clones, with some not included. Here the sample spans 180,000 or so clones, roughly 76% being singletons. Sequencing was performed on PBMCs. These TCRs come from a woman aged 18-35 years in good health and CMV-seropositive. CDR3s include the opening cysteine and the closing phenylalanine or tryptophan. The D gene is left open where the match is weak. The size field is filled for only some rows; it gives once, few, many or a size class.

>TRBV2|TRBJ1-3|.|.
TGTGCCAGCAGCGTACAGGGCGACTCTGGAAACACCATATATTTT
CASSVQGDSGNTIYF
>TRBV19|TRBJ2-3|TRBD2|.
TGTGCCAGTAGTCTTGGACTAGCGGGGGTCGATACGCAGTATTTT
CASSLGLAGVDTQYF
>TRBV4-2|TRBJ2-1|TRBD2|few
TGTGCCAGCAGCCGCCGTGGTGGACTAGCGGGGTACAATGAGCAGTTCTTC
CASSRRGGLAGYNEQFF
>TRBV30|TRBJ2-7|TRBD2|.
TGTGCCTGGAGTGTACTGGTTAGCGGGGGGATATACTCCTACGAGCAGTACTTC
CAWSVLVSGGIYSYEQYF
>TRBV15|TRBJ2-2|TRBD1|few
TGTGCCACCAGCAGAGTACGACAGGGGAACACCGGGGAGCTGTTTTTT
CATSRVRQGNTGELFF
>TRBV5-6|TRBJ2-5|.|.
TGTGCCAGCAGCTTGGCTGGGCCTGAGCAGTACTTC
CASSLAGPEQYF
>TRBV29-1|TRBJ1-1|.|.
TGCAGCGTTGAACGCAGGGTGAACACTGAAGCTTTCTTT
CSVERRVNTEAFF
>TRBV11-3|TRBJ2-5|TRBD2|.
TGTGCCAGCAGTTCGGGGGGCGGGGGGACCCAAGAGACCCAGTACTTC
CASSSGGGGTQETQYF
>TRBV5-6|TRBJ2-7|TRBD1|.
TGTGCCAGCAGCCCTACAGGGGGCGGAAGGGCCGAGCAGTACTTC
CASSPTGGGRAEQYF
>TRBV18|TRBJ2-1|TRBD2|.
TGTGCCAGCTCACCTCAATCCGGGACTAGCTTCGTTGAGCAGTTCTTC
CASSPQSGTSFVEQFF
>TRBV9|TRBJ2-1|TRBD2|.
TGTGCCAGCAGCCCAGGGGGACTAGCGGGTGGCAATGAGCAGTTCTTC
CASSPGGLAGGNEQFF
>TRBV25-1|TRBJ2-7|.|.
TGTGCCAGCAGTGAATTGGGGGGGGCCTCCTACGAGCAGTACTTC
CASSELGGASYEQYF
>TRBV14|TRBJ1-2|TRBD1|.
TGTGCCAGCAGCCAGGGACAGGAGAACATTCGGTCTGGCTACACCTTC
CASSQGQENIRSGYTF
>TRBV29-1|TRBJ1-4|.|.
TGCAGCGCCGGGGGGCAGTATAATGAAAAACTGTTTTTT
CSAGGQYNEKLFF
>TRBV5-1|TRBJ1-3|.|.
TGCGCCAGCAGCTTGGGGGAGAGCTCTGGAAACACCATATATTTT
CASSLGESSGNTIYF
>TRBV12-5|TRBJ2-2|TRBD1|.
TGTGCTAGTGGTTTGGTACTTTCGACAGGGGAAAAGACCGGGGAGCTGTTTTTT
CASGLVLSTGEKTGELFF
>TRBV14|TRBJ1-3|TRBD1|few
TGTGCCAGCAGTGACGGACAGGTCGGAAACACCATATATTTT
CASSDGQVGNTIYF
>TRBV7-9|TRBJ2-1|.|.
TGTGCCAGCAGCTTAGAGGGGGTAGCGACGTTGTTCTTC
CASSLEGVATLFF
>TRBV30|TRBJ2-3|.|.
TGTGCCTGGAGTGTAGGCAGGCGTAGCACAGATACGCAGTATTTT
CAWSVGRRSTDTQYF
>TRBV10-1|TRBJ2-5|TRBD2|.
TGCGCCAGCAGTGAGAGGCTAGCGGGAGAGACCCAGTACTTC
CASSERLAGETQYF
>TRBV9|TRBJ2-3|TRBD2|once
TGTGCCAGCAGCCCGCGACTAGCTGAAGGCACAGATACGCAGTATTTT
CASSPRLAEGTDTQYF
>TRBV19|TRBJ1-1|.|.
TGTGCCAGTAGTAAGGGAGGTTCGAACACTGAAGCTTTCTTT
CASSKGGSNTEAFF
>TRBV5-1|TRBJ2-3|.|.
TGCGCCAGCAGCCTCGACAGACCCGCGGCAGATACGCAGTATTTT
CASSLDRPAADTQYF
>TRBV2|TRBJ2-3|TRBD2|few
TGTGCCAGCTCCGAGGTCCCTAGCGGGGGAGGGACAGATACGCAGTATTTT
CASSEVPSGGGTDTQYF
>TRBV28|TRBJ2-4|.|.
TGTGCCAGCAGTCCATACCGGGACTCTGACCTAGCCAAAAACATTCAGTACTTC
CASSPYRDSDLAKNIQYF
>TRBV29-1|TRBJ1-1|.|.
TGCAGCGTTGGAACCCCAGGGCTCGATGAAGCTTTCTTT
CSVGTPGLDEAFF
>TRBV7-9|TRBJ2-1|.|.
TGTGCCAGCAGCTTAGGACCCGGGATGGCGAGCTCCTACAATGAGCAGTTCTTC
CASSLGPGMASSYNEQFF
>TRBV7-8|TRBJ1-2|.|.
TGTGCCAGCAGCTTAGAGGCGGGTCCTAACTATGGCTACACCTTC
CASSLEAGPNYGYTF
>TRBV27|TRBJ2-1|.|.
TGTGCCACCGGAAGAGGGAATGAGCAGTTCTTC
CATGRGNEQFF
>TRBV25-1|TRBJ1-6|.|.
TGTGCCAGCAGTTTCCCGGGACATACCAATTCACCCCTCCACTTT
CASSFPGHTNSPLHF
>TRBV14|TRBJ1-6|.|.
TGTGCCAGCAGCGAGGAAGAGGATTCACCCCTCCACTTT
CASSEEEDSPLHF
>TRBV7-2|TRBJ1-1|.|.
TGTGCCAGCAGCTTGGGGATTCCAGGGGAAACTGAAGCTTTCTTT
CASSLGIPGETEAFF
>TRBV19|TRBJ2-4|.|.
TGTGCCAGTAGTACGCTACTAGCCAAAAACATTCAGTACTTC
CASSTLLAKNIQYF
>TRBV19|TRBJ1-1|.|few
TGTGCCAGTAGTATGTTTGGACAGAACACTGAAGCTTTCTTT
CASSMFGQNTEAFF
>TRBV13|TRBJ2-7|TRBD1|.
TGTGCCAGCAGCCCCAACCAGCAGGGGGCTCTTTCGGAGCAGTACTTC
CASSPNQQGALSEQYF
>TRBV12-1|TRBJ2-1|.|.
TGTGCCAGCAGCTTTTGGGTCGACAGCCACTCCTACAATGAGCAGTTCTTC
CASSFWVDSHSYNEQFF
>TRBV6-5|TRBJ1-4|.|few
TGTGCCAGCAGGCCTCTGGCGGGACTAGTTGAAAAACTGTTTTTT
CASRPLAGLVEKLFF
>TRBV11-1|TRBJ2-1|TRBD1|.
TGTGCCAGCAGTCGGGACAGGGTCAATGAGCAGTTCTTC
CASSRDRVNEQFF
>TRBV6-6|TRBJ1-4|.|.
TGTGCCAGCAGCCTCCAGATGGGAGCAACTAATGAAAAACTGTTTTTT
CASSLQMGATNEKLFF
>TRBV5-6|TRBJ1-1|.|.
TGTGCCAGCAGCCACCCGTGGGGGCAAACGAACACTGAAGCTTTCTTT
CASSHPWGQTNTEAFF
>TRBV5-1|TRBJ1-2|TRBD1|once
TGCGCCAGCAGCTTGGGAGCCGGGACAGAGGGCTATGGCTACACCTTC
CASSLGAGTEGYGYTF
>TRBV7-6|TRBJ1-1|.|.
TGTGCCAGCAGCTTAAACCCAGACTTCATGAACACTGAAGCTTTCTTT
CASSLNPDFMNTEAFF
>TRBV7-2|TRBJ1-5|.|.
TGTGCCAGCAGCCGACAGCGATCCAATCAGCCCCAGCATTTT
CASSRQRSNQPQHF
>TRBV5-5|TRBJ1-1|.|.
TGTGCCAGCAGCTTGGTTCGGGGAAGGGCTGGGAACACTGAAGCTTTCTTT
CASSLVRGRAGNTEAFF
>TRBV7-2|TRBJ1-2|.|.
TGTGCCAGCAGCTCGCCCAGAAGTAACTATGGCTACACCTTC
CASSSPRSNYGYTF
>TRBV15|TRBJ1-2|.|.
TGTGCCACCAGTCGGACAGTTAACTATGGCTACACCTTC
CATSRTVNYGYTF